The 4 T cell receptor beta chains reported below all come from one sample, sequenced in a study of blood T cell repertoires in COVID-19. The method was immunoSEQ multiplex PCR; TCRdb's version includes in-frame clones alone and lacks a portion of them. The data hold tens of thousands of clones, with around 88% observed a single time. Sequences were obtained from peripheral blood. These receptors originate from a woman older than 75 with acute or convalescent COVID-19.

The J gene is TRBJ2-1, the V gene TRBV2, with D perhaps matching TRBD2 (5 bases). The germline gives CDR1 SNHLY, CDR2 FYNNEI. V lost 11 bases, J lost 6 bases, and 14 bases lay in between. The CDR3 totals 12 residues. CDR3 DNA: TGTGCCCTTCCGCGGGCGGGCAATGAGCAGTTCTTC. As protein: CALPRAGNEQFF. The full variable domain, completed using reference TRBV2 and TRBJ2-1, is EPEVTQTPSHQVTQMGQEVILRCVPISNHLYFYWYRQILGQKVEFLVSFYNNEISEKSEIFDDQFSVERPDGSNFTLKIRSTKLEDSAMYFCALPRAGNEQFFGPGTRLTVL.

The chain carries TRBV5-5 and TRBJ1-6; TRBD1 agrees at 8 bases. This CDR3 contains 17 residues. Germline V gene data show CDR1 as SGHKS and CDR2 as YYEKEE (reference sequence). Trimming cost V 3 bases and J 2 bases; bases outside gene matches: 7. CDR3 sequence reads: CASSSGTGQTYNSPLHF. CDR3 DNA: TGTGCCAGCAGCTCGGGGACAGGACAAACCTATAATTCACCCCTCCACTTT.

The V and J genes are TRBV7-2 and TRBJ2-1; 10 nucleotides align to TRBD1. Trimming removed 5 bases from V and 1 base from J; junction bases left unmatched: 5. The germline gives CDR1 SGHTA, CDR2 FQGNSA. The CDR3 runs 16 residues. CDR3 nucleotides: TGTGCCAGCAGCCCACCGGGACAGGGGTCCTACAATGAGCAGTTCTTC. This sequence encodes CASSPPGQGSYNEQFF.

This chain connects TRBV7-2 to TRBJ1-2, with 9 bases identical to TRBD1. The trim removed 5 bases at V and 2 bases at J, leaving 9 bases unmatched. The CDR3 consists of 16 residues. From germline, CDR1 is SGHTA and CDR2 FQGNSA. This CDR3 reads CASSRGGTGRNYGYTF. For the CDR3, the DNA is TGTGCCAGCAGCAGAGGGGGGACAGGGCGGAACTATGGCTACACCTTC.